Presented here are 9 T cell receptor beta chains from one specimen sequenced in a study of blood T cells in healthy people across ages. Through a sample-barcoded 5' primer and a J-beta primer mix, a second PCR was run for 7 to 11 cycles. One entry per CDR3 protein results from TCRdb running MiXCR on the 5' RACE reads. This table has 910,000 or so distinct CDR3 sequences, 51% appearing once. The sequencing input was blood. The receptors originated from a woman in her fifties or sixties in good health.

J is TRBJ2-3 and V is TRBV20-1; 10 bases are shared with TRBD2. The CDR3 spans 17 residues. J was trimmed by 4 bases and V by 4 bases; bases with no gene match: 14. Germline V gene data show CDR1 as DFQATT and CDR2 as SNEGSKA (reference sequence). The DNA of the CDR3 is TGCAGTGCTACCCATACCCGGGCTAGCGGGAGACCAGATACGCAGTATTTT. Amino acid sequence: CSATHTRASGRPDTQYF.

This chain uses TRBV5-1 with TRBJ2-1; D possibly corresponds to TRBD2 (6 bases). Germline CDR1 SGHRS, CDR2 YFSETQ. This CDR3 region has 13 residues. The germline V and J ends were trimmed by 2 bases and 5 bases, with 8 bases remaining between them. This CDR3 is CASSFGGNNEQFF. CDR3 in DNA: TGCGCCAGCAGCTTTGGAGGGAACAATGAGCAGTTCTTC.

The chain joins TRBV20-1 to TRBJ1-5; the D gene is possibly TRBD1 (5 bases). Germline CDR1 reads DFQATT; CDR2 reads SNEGSKA (reference sequence). There are 13 residues in the CDR3. Trimming stripped 3 bases from V and 6 bases from J, with 12 bases between. The CDR3 DNA reads TGCAGTGCTAGGAGAGGGGAAAGTCAGCCCCAGCATTTT. Translating gives CSARRGESQPQHF.

The V gene is TRBV3-1, the J gene TRBJ2-7, with D perhaps matching TRBD1 (5 bases). CDR3 length equals 15 residues. From germline, CDR1 is LGHDT and CDR2 YNNKEL (reference sequence). V was shortened by 3 bases and J by 1 base, with 13 bases between the two germline ends. The CDR3 region is CASSQAHTGSYEQYF. The CDR3 DNA reads TGTGCCAGCAGCCAGGCCCACACAGGTTCCTACGAGCAGTACTTC.

This chain connects TRBV20-1 to TRBJ2-3, with D possibly matching TRBD1 (5 bases). CDR1 is DFQATT, CDR2 SNEGSKA, per germline (reference sequence). Trimming took off 1 base at V and 2 bases at J, with 10 bases between the two ends. This CDR3 spans 14 amino acids. In DNA, the CDR3 is TGCAGTGCTAGAGCTCAGGGATTCACAGATACGCAGTATTTT. It is translated as CSARAQGFTDTQYF.

In this sample, this clonotype turned up a few times. The chain has TRBV4-3 and TRBJ2-3; TRBD1 or TRBD2 may be the D gene (5 bases each). Trimming removed 5 bases at V and 0 bases at J, with 12 bases between. The length of the CDR3 is 15 residues. Per germline, CDR1 LGHNA and CDR2 YSLEER. CDR3 DNA: TGCGCCAGCAGCTACAGGCAGCGGAGCACAGATACGCAGTATTTT. Translating gives CASSYRQRSTDTQYF.

This clonotype came up a few times. The chain combines TRBV11-2 with TRBJ2-5, with 8 bases lining up with TRBD2. The CDR3 sequence is 17 residues long. CDR1 is SGHAT, CDR2 FQNNGV, per germline. Trimming at V came to 1 base and at J to 1 base, leaving 8 bases not matched to a gene. In nucleotides, the CDR3 is TGTGCCAGCAGCTTAGGGACCTCCGGGGGGGGCCAAGAGACCCAGTACTTC. It specifies CASSLGTSGGGQETQYF.

This rearrangement joins TRBV7-3 to TRBJ2-3; 8 bases agree with TRBD2. The trim removed 3 bases at V and 3 bases at J, leaving 5 bases unmatched. Germline lookup yields CDR1 SGHTA and CDR2 FQGTGA. The CDR3 length is 15 residues. This CDR3 reads CASSLSGSKTDTQYF. The CDR3 DNA is TGTGCCAGCAGCTTGAGCGGGAGTAAAACAGATACGCAGTATTTT.

This clonotype was counted ten times or more. The chain carries TRBV12-3 or TRBV12-4 and TRBJ1-6; tentatively, D is TRBD1 (6 bases). The CDR3 totals 17 residues. Trimming shortened V by 5 bases and J by 0 bases, and 14 bases separated the two germline ends. The CDR3 is CASSRQAGGSYNSPLHF. As DNA, the CDR3 is TGTGCCAGCAGTCGACAGGCTGGGGGCTCCTATAATTCACCCCTCCACTTT.